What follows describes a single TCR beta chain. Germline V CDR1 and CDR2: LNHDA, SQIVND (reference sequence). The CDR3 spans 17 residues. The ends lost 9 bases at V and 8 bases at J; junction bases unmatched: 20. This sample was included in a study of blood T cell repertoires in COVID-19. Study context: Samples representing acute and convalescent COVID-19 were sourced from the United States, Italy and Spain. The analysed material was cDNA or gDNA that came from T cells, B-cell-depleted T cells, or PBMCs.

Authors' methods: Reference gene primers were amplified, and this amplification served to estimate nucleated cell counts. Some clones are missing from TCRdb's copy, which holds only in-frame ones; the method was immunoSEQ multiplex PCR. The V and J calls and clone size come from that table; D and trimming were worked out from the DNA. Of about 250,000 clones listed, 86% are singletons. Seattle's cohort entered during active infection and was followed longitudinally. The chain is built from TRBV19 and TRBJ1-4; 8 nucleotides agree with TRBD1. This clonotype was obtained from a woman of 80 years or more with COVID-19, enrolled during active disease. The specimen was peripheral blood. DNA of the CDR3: TGTGCCAGCAATACCCGTGTTGACAGGGGTGTCCGAGAAAAACTGTTTTTT. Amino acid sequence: CASNTRVDRGVREKLFF.